The 28 T cell receptor beta chains below all came from one sample that was sequenced in a study of graft-versus-host responses after intestinal transplantation. The method was immunoSEQ multiplex PCR; TCRdb's version includes in-frame clones alone and lacks a portion of them. Of some 90,000 clones in the sample, approximately 78% were seen once. The antigens of these receptors remain unknown. The sequencing here drew on unstimulated CD4+ T cells sorted from spleen or lymph node cells, taken before intestinal transplant. The origin of the receptors is a human donor who received an intestinal transplant.

The chain employs TRBV4-1 and TRBJ2-2, with TRBD2 identical over 12 bases. The CDR3 runs 19 residues. CDR1 is MGHRA and CDR2 is YSYEKL in the germline V gene. Trimming removed 2 bases from V and 5 bases from J; junction bases left unmatched: 12. For the CDR3, the DNA is TGCGCCAGCAGCCAACCCGGACTAGCGGGGCCCGGGAGGACCGGGGAGCTGTTTTTT. It encodes CASSQPGLAGPGRTGELFF.

This chain connects TRBV30 to TRBJ2-2; D may be TRBD2 (6 bases). The CDR3 spans 12 residues. The V and J ends lost 5 bases and 6 bases respectively, with 10 bases between them. The V gene's germline CDR1 is GTSNPN and CDR2 SVGIG (reference sequence). DNA for the CDR3: TGTGCCTGGTCCGGGGGTTCCGGGGAGCTGTTTTTT. This encodes CAWSGGSGELFF. The full variable domain, with the rest looked up from reference TRBV30 and TRBJ2-2, is SQTIHQWPATLVQPVGSPLSLECTVEGTSNPNLYWYRQAAGRGLQLLFYSVGIGQISSEVPQNLSASRPQDRQFILSSKKLLLSDSGFYLCAWSGGSGELFFGEGSRLTVL.

This clone was detected only once. The V and J genes are TRBV6-5 and TRBJ1-3, with a tentative D call TRBD1 (5 bases). Trimming stripped 0 bases from V and 7 bases from J, with 13 bases between. Germline CDR1 is MNHEY and CDR2 is SVGAGI. The CDR3 is 15 residues long. The CDR3 DNA reads as TGTGCCAGCAGTTACTCTGGGGGGGTAGGCAACACCATATATTTT. The encoded protein is CASSYSGGVGNTIYF.

This rearrangement joins TRBV13 to TRBJ2-3, with 10 bases lining up with TRBD2. Germline loops: CDR1 PRHDT, CDR2 FYEKMQ (reference sequence). The V segment lost 2 bases and the J segment 2 bases; nucleotides outside the gene matches: 7. The CDR3 covers 17 residues. This CDR3 reads CASSLRLAGASTDTQYF. The CDR3, as DNA: TGTGCCAGCAGCTTACGGCTAGCGGGGGCCTCCACAGATACGCAGTATTTT.

This clone was picked up one time. The V call is TRBV21-1, the J call TRBJ2-7; TRBD2, the table's D call, lacks a check against the DNA. TRBV21-1 is noted as a pseudogene. The CDR3 is 18 amino acids. The CDR3 DNA sequence: TGTGCCAGCAGCGCCCGGATGGGGGGACGAGGGGACTCCTACGAGCAGTACTTC. Its protein product is CASSARMGGRGDSYEQYF.

The V gene is TRBV28, the J gene TRBJ1-3; 8 bases line up with TRBD1. Germline V gene sequence: CDR1 MDHEN, CDR2 SYDVKM. The CDR3 loop spans 14 amino acids. The trim removed 8 bases at V and 3 bases at J, leaving 6 bases unmatched. CDR3 loop: CASARTGGGNTIYF. The CDR3, as DNA: TGTGCCAGCGCAAGAACAGGGGGTGGAAACACCATATATTTT.

For this clone: Other nucleotide sequences from this sample produce the same CDR3. This chain uses TRBV6-1 with TRBJ1-3; D ambiguous. The CDR3 totals 13 residues. In germline, CDR1 is MNHNS, CDR2 SASEGT. V lost 2 bases and J lost 4, with 6 bases in between. CDR3 nucleotides: TGTGCCAGCAGTGAACAACAGGGAAACACCATATATTTT. This gives the protein CASSEQQGNTIYF.

This clone was seen once. The chain carries TRBV11-2 and TRBJ1-2; a possible D gene is TRBD1 (5 bases). The CDR3 runs to 16 residues. Germline values: CDR1 SGHAT, CDR2 FQNNGV. V was cut by 1 base and J by 0 bases, with 12 bases left in between. In DNA, the CDR3 is TGTGCCAGCAGCTTAGTGCAGGGAATCACTAACTATGGCTACACCTTC. Its translation: CASSLVQGITNYGYTF.

V gene TRBV2 combines with J gene TRBJ2-2; TRBD2 might be the D (7 bases). Per germline, CDR1 SNHLY and CDR2 FYNNEI. V was shortened by 10 bases and J by 3 bases, with 15 bases between the two germline ends. The CDR3 spans 14 residues. Here the CDR3 reads CATKGGFYTGELFF. For the CDR3, the DNA is TGTGCCACCAAGGGGGGGTTCTACACCGGGGAGCTGTTTTTT.

The chain joins TRBV19 to TRBJ2-3, with a weak D call TRBD1 (6 bases). V was cut by 6 bases and J by 3 bases, with 13 bases left in between. Germline V gives CDR1 LNHDA, CDR2 SQIVND (reference sequence). This CDR3 is 14 amino acids long. CDR3 DNA: TGTGCCAGTAGCGTTCCAGGGGCGACAGATACGCAGTATTTT. Translating it yields CASSVPGATDTQYF.

The chain has TRBV5-8 and TRBJ2-1; maybe TRBD2 (5 bases). The CDR3 length is 13 residues. The V end lost 4 bases, the J end lost 5 bases, and 10 bases lay between the germline ends. The V gene's germline CDR1 is SGHTS and CDR2 YDEGEE. Here the CDR3 DNA reads TGTGCCAGCAGCCGACTACAGAACAATGAGCAGTTCTTC. It encodes CASSRLQNNEQFF.

The J gene is TRBJ2-5, the V gene TRBV30; possibly TRBD2 for D (6 bases). The ends were cut back, 3 bases at V and 1 base at J, with 12 bases in the middle. The CDR3 loop spans 14 amino acids. Germline values: CDR1 GTSNPN, CDR2 SVGIG (reference sequence). CDR3 protein: CAWRSLGGQETQYF. The CDR3 bases are TGTGCCTGGAGGTCGTTGGGGGGCCAAGAGACCCAGTACTTC. Combining the CDR3 with reference TRBV30 and TRBJ2-5 gives the whole variable domain SQTIHQWPATLVQPVGSPLSLECTVEGTSNPNLYWYRQAAGRGLQLLFYSVGIGQISSEVPQNLSASRPQDRQFILSSKKLLLSDSGFYLCAWRSLGGQETQYFGPGTRLLVL.

This clone has a single count. The chain carries TRBV28 and TRBJ1-1; 9 bases match TRBD1. Per germline, CDR1 MDHEN and CDR2 SYDVKM. The J segment lost 4 bases and the V segment lost 5 bases, leaving 11 bases of the junction unmatched. The CDR3 runs 16 residues. The CDR3 DNA is TGTGCCAGCAGTCCCAGACCTGGACAGGGGACCACTGAAGCTTTCTTT. Translating it yields CASSPRPGQGTTEAFF.

This clone occurred a few times. The chain has TRBV5-1 and TRBJ1-3; 8 bases fit TRBD1. Germline V CDR1 and CDR2: SGHRS, YFSETQ. The V segment lost 0 bases and the J segment 3 bases; nucleotides outside the gene matches: 5. CDR3 size: 16 residues. CDR3 DNA sequence: TGCGCCAGCAGCTTGGGGACAGGGCAAGTTGGAAACACCATATATTTT. Protein product: CASSLGTGQVGNTIYF.

The J gene is TRBJ1-5, the V gene TRBV6-6; 8 bases are a match to TRBD1. The CDR3 extends over 15 amino acids. Germline V gives CDR1 MNHNY, CDR2 SVGAGI (reference sequence). V shed 4 bases, J shed 9 bases, and the junction held 11 bases outside the gene matches. CDR3 sequence reads: CASSSSQGAWGPQHF. Written as DNA, the CDR3 is TGTGCCAGCAGTTCCTCGCAGGGGGCATGGGGGCCCCAGCATTTT.

This chain joins TRBV7-6 and TRBJ2-7; 9 bases map to TRBD2. CDR1 SGHVS and CDR2 FNYEAQ come from the germline V gene. V was clipped by 6 bases and J by 0 bases; unmatched bases: 12. The CDR3 is 17 amino acids. This CDR3 is CASRNIRLAVSSYEQYF. As DNA, the CDR3 is TGTGCCAGCAGGAATATTAGACTAGCGGTTAGCTCCTACGAGCAGTACTTC.

The genes are TRBV11-2 and TRBJ2-1, with TRBD2 identical over 7 bases. Germline CDR1 is SGHAT and CDR2 is FQNNGV. CDR3 size: 17 residues. After removal of 1 base from V and 3 bases from J, the junction contained 9 bases not matched to a gene. CDR3 in DNA: TGTGCCAGCAGCTTAGTTAGGGGCGGGAGAGGCTACAATGAGCAGTTCTTC. Amino acid sequence: CASSLVRGGRGYNEQFF.

The V and J genes are TRBV29-1 and TRBJ2-7; TRBD2 aligns across 7 bases. From germline, CDR1 is SQVTM and CDR2 ANQGSEA. The CDR3 runs 12 residues. V gave up 7 bases and J gave up 4 bases; unmatched junction bases: 7. CDR3 loop: CSAGFGGYEQYF. In nucleotides, the CDR3 is TGCAGCGCTGGCTTCGGGGGGTACGAGCAGTACTTC.

This chain links TRBV5-1 with TRBJ2-2; 9 nucleotides match TRBD2. CDR1 and CDR2 from the germline V gene are SGHRS and YFSETQ. The CDR3 spans 16 residues. V shed 2 bases, J shed 4 bases, and the junction held 6 bases outside the gene matches. DNA of the CDR3: TGCGCCAGCAGCTTTCTTAGCGGGAGAGTCACCGGGGAGCTGTTTTTT. Translation: CASSFLSGRVTGELFF.

The rearrangement joins TRBV7-3 to TRBJ2-1; the D gene is possibly TRBD2 (5 bases). Per the germline V gene, CDR1 is SGHTA and CDR2 is FQGTGA. The length of the CDR3 is 15 residues. V was trimmed by 5 bases and J by 0 bases, leaving 11 bases between them. This chain's CDR3 is CASSILAGSYNEQFF. DNA for the CDR3: TGTGCCAGCAGCATCCTAGCTGGCTCCTACAATGAGCAGTTCTTC.

This clone has more than one count but fewer than ten. The chain couples TRBV6-6 to TRBJ2-7, with TRBD1 matching over 7 bases. Germline CDR1 MNHNY, CDR2 SVGAGI (reference sequence). After removal of 6 bases from V and 6 bases from J, the junction contained 2 bases not matched to a gene. The CDR3 consists of 11 residues. The CDR3 spells CASRQGFEQYF. As DNA, the CDR3 is TGTGCCAGCAGACAGGGGTTCGAGCAGTACTTC.

The chain recombines TRBV28 with TRBJ2-2; weak D call: TRBD2 (5 bases). Trimming shortened V by 3 bases and J by 5 bases, and 13 bases separated the two germline ends. CDR1 and CDR2 from the germline V gene are MDHEN and SYDVKM. This CDR3 has 15 amino acids. The CDR3 DNA follows: TGTGCCAGCAGTTTTCCCGGGATCGGGACCGGGGAGCTGTTTTTT. Translated, it gives CASSFPGIGTGELFF.

The genes are TRBV28 and TRBJ1-2; possibly TRBD1 for D (5 bases). The V and J ends lost 1 base and 6 bases respectively, with 9 bases between them. The germline CDR1 and CDR2 sequences are MDHEN and SYDVKM. The CDR3 consists of 13 residues. The CDR3 sequence is CASSLSEGNGYTF. CDR3 coding DNA: TGTGCCAGCAGTTTATCGGAGGGGAATGGCTACACCTTC.

V gene TRBV11-2 combines with J gene TRBJ2-5; 7 bases are a match to TRBD2. V was clipped by 7 bases and J by 5 bases; unmatched bases: 19. In germline, CDR1 is SGHAT, CDR2 FQNNGV. This CDR3 has 17 amino acids. The CDR3 coding sequence is TGTGCCAGCAAATCAAGGTCTCGGGGGGAAGGGGAGGAGACCCAGTACTTC. Protein sequence: CASKSRSRGEGEETQYF. Together with reference TRBV11-2 and TRBJ2-5, the CDR3 gives the full variable domain: EAGVAQSPRYKIIEKRQSVAFWCNPISGHATLYWYQQILGQGPKLLIQFQNNGVVDDSQLPKDRFSAERLKGVDSTLKIQPAKLEDSAVYLCASKSRSRGEGEETQYFGPGTRLLVL.

J is TRBJ2-5 and V is TRBV28; 11 bases line up with TRBD2. Germline V lookup: CDR1 MDHEN, CDR2 SYDVKM. Trimming took 10 bases from V and 4 from J; bases not matched to a gene: 8. The CDR3 length is 14 residues. CDR3 sequence reads: CATLTSGSRETQYF. In nucleotides, the CDR3 is TGTGCCACCCTCACTAGCGGGAGTAGAGAGACCCAGTACTTC.

The CDR3 bases are TGCGCCAGCAGCTCCGGGACTCTCACAGATACGCAGTATTTT. Protein: CASSSGTLTDTQYF. The rearrangement links TRBV5-1 to TRBJ2-3; a possible D gene is TRBD2 (6 bases). Germline V CDR1 and CDR2: SGHRS, YFSETQ. With 3 bases removed from V and 2 bases from J, the gap between germline ends came to 10 bases. The CDR3 loop spans 14 amino acids.

The chain couples TRBV4-1 to TRBJ2-2, with D maybe TRBD1 (5 bases). From germline, CDR1 is MGHRA and CDR2 YSYEKL. Trimming cost V 2 bases and J 1 base, with 8 bases left between them. This CDR3 has 15 amino acids. The CDR3 coding sequence is TGCGCCAGCAGCCAACCCGACAGGAACACCGGGGAGCTGTTTTTT. It specifies CASSQPDRNTGELFF.

V and J are TRBV10-3 and TRBJ1-4, with D unclear. The V and J ends lost 3 bases and 3 bases respectively, with 8 bases between them. In germline, CDR1 is ENHRY, CDR2 SYGVKD. This CDR3 is built from 14 residues. The CDR3 loop reads CAISDGGSNEKLFF. The DNA for the CDR3 is TGTGCCATCAGTGATGGAGGATCTAATGAAAAACTGTTTTTT.